This T cell receptor (beta chain) was sequenced during a study of shared clonotypes between healthy human individuals. The protocol was immunoSEQ multiplex PCR, while the TCRdb copy is restricted to in-frame clones and leaves out a portion. The sample consists of 2 million to 2.5 million clones, more than 90% of them appearing once. CDR3 length: 14 residues. Trimming cost V 5 bases and J 3 bases; bases outside gene matches: 7. Germline lookup yields CDR1 SGHVS and CDR2 FNYEAQ. This clone showed up just once. The chain carries TRBV7-6 and TRBJ2-7; 7 bases are shared with TRBD1. The sequencing sample was made of naive CD4+ T cells sorted from blood. Indicated subset: CD45RA+ positively selected. This clonotype originated in a man aged 18 to 30 in good health. CDR3 sequence reads: CASSPRQGIYEQYF. As DNA, the CDR3 is TGTGCCAGCAGCCCACGACAGGGAATCTACGAGCAGTACTTC.